This TCR beta chain was captured by sequencing in a study of blood T cell repertoires in COVID-19 (dated by TCRdb to about 2020). With respect to the entire study: The collaborator samples originated in the United States, Italy and Spain and spanned the acute and convalescent phases of COVID-19. The prospective study material was composed of cDNA or gDNA derived from T cells, B-cell-depleted T cells, or PBMCs. The dataset comprised deeply sampled blood TCRbeta repertoires from subjects exposed to, actively infected with, or recovered from COVID-19. The repertoires were released in a freely available public database meant as a resource for research on the immune response to SARS-CoV-2. Samples came from the ongoing ImmuneRACE study (first 160 participants) plus 1,254 subjects from 6 global collaborators. Sample metadata almost always included a de-identified subject ID, COVID-19 status, age in years and sex. HLA class I and class II types, where available, came from metadata supplied by the sample provider rather than from assay-based typing. Study-level results and caveats: The amount of clinical and demographic metadata varied by source and participant and was provided uncurated.

On this clone: No antigen is known for it. Base qualities are missing; no much larger clone stands one base away.

The immunoSEQ Assay, a bias-controlled multiplex PCR, was used to amplify TCRbeta CDR3 regions from genomic DNA. On the authors' methods: Nucleated cell counts per sample were estimated from amplification of reference gene primers within the assay. To quantify the absolute abundance of each unique TCRbeta CDR3 rearrangement, sequence reads were collapsed and filtered. Productive Simpson clonality was computed per sample as the square root of Simpson's diversity index over productive rearrangements. TCRdb took this table from immuneACCESS and kept in-frame rearrangements with V and J called. Such tables lack part of the clones; where checked against another copy, unresolved V genes explain under half of the gap, and the rest is unexplained. D and trimming were read from the DNA, whereas the V and J calls and clone size are those reported in that table. This sample holds about 120,000 clones; roughly three quarters were observed only once. The leading ten clones occupy 7.9% of the sample.

Whole blood was collected in K2EDTA tubes by collaborating institutions according to the institutions' own protocols. For TCRbeta analysis, collaborators shipped samples in one of three forms: frozen whole blood, isolated PBMCs, or DNA extracted from either of those sample types. Spanning cysteine to phenylalanine, the CDR3 consists of 11 amino acids. Solely the CDR3 DNA is kept, with 33 bases framed from the first base. V is pared back by 6 bases and J by 8 bases, with 8 bases lying between the germline termini. Based on the germline V gene, the CDR1 and CDR2 sequences are MNHEY and SVGAGI. Sample: peripheral blood. The V and J genes are TRBV6-5 and TRBJ1-5; no D segment can be confidently identified. The source is a human donor in a cohort sampled during active COVID-19. The DNA reads as follows: TGTGCCAGCAGGCACGGGGAGCCCCAGCATTTT. This translates into CASRHGEPQHF.